Listed below are T cell receptor beta chains from one sample, sequenced in a study of blood T cell repertoires in COVID-19. Libraries were prepared by immunoSEQ multiplex PCR; TCRdb keeps only in-frame clonotypes and omits some of them. The sample has 150,000 to 200,000 clones, roughly 85% seen once; the top ten hold roughly 8.6%. Sequenced sample: PBMCs or T cells enriched from blood (not recorded which). The receptors stem from a woman younger than 30 who had recovered from COVID-19. CDR3s include the opening cysteine and the closing phenylalanine or tryptophan. D genes are given only for firm matches. Clone size is stated in some rows and not others, as once, few, many or a class when expanded.

clone_size: -
d_call: -
v_call: TRBV6-6
cdr3_length: 16
j_call: TRBJ1-1
cdr3_nt: TGTGCCAGCAGTTATCCCCGACCCGGGGGGAACACTGAAGCTTTCTTT
cdr3_aa: CASSYPRPGGNTEAFF

clone_size: -
d_call: TRBD2
v_call: TRBV7-2
cdr3_length: 15
j_call: TRBJ2-5
cdr3_nt: TGTGCCAGCAGCTCCCAGCGGGATAGACAAGAGACCCAGTACTTC
cdr3_aa: CASSSQRDRQETQYF

clone_size: -
d_call: -
v_call: TRBV28
cdr3_length: 15
j_call: TRBJ2-2
cdr3_nt: TGTGCCAGCAGTTTGGGGCAGGGCATCACCGGGGAGCTGTTTTTT
cdr3_aa: CASSLGQGITGELFF

clone_size: -
d_call: -
v_call: TRBV27
cdr3_length: 16
j_call: TRBJ2-5
cdr3_nt: TGTGCCACCCGAAGGAGAGGCCGGGTCCCGGGGGAGACCCAGTACTTC
cdr3_aa: CATRRRGRVPGETQYF

clone_size: -
d_call: TRBD1
v_call: TRBV11-2
cdr3_length: 15
j_call: TRBJ2-7
cdr3_nt: TGTGCCAGCAGCTTCGACAGGGAAGGGGCCTACGAGCAGTACTTC
cdr3_aa: CASSFDREGAYEQYF

clone_size: once
d_call: TRBD1
v_call: TRBV19
cdr3_length: 15
j_call: TRBJ2-1
cdr3_nt: TGTGCCAGTAGGATCGGGGACAGGGGCTACAATGAGCAGTTCTTC
cdr3_aa: CASRIGDRGYNEQFF

clone_size: once
d_call: TRBD1
v_call: TRBV28
cdr3_length: 14
j_call: TRBJ2-1
cdr3_nt: TGTGCCAGCAGTCCTGGACAGGAGTACAATGAGCAGTTCTTC
cdr3_aa: CASSPGQEYNEQFF

clone_size: -
d_call: TRBD2
v_call: TRBV14
cdr3_length: 16
j_call: TRBJ2-2
cdr3_nt: TGTGCCAGCAGCCGGCTAGCGGGAGTTGTTACCGGGGAGCTGTTTTTT
cdr3_aa: CASSRLAGVVTGELFF

clone_size: -
d_call: -
v_call: TRBV5-1
cdr3_length: 13
j_call: TRBJ1-2
cdr3_nt: TGCGCCAGCAGCTTGGGGGCAGGGAATGGCTACACCTTC
cdr3_aa: CASSLGAGNGYTF

clone_size: -
d_call: TRBD1
v_call: TRBV6-2/TRBV6-3
cdr3_length: 17
j_call: TRBJ1-2
cdr3_nt: TGTGCCAGCAGTTATCCCCCGGACAGGCCTACCAGAGATGGCTACACCTTC
cdr3_aa: CASSYPPDRPTRDGYTF

clone_size: -
d_call: TRBD2
v_call: TRBV2
cdr3_length: 15
j_call: TRBJ2-1
cdr3_nt: TGTGCCAGCAGAGTGGGACTAGCGGGTGAGAATGAGCAGTTCTTC
cdr3_aa: CASRVGLAGENEQFF

clone_size: -
d_call: TRBD2
v_call: TRBV27
cdr3_length: 17
j_call: TRBJ2-3
cdr3_nt: TGTGCCAGCCACCGCTTAAGCGGGGTCCCCTTCACAGATACGCAGTATTTT
cdr3_aa: CASHRLSGVPFTDTQYF

clone_size: -
d_call: -
v_call: TRBV7-9
cdr3_length: 12
j_call: TRBJ1-1
cdr3_nt: TGTGCCAGCCGCCCGGAGGGATCTGGGGCTTTCTTT
cdr3_aa: CASRPEGSGAFF

clone_size: few
d_call: -
v_call: TRBV3-1/TRBV3-2
cdr3_length: 15
j_call: TRBJ2-7
cdr3_nt: TGTGCCAGCAGCCCGCCCTTTGGTAGCCGCTACGAGCAGTACTTC
cdr3_aa: CASSPPFGSRYEQYF

clone_size: -
d_call: -
v_call: TRBV9
cdr3_length: 14
j_call: TRBJ1-6
cdr3_nt: TGTGCCAGCAGCGTAGCCGGACTTAATTCACCCCTCCACTTT
cdr3_aa: CASSVAGLNSPLHF

clone_size: -
d_call: -
v_call: TRBV4-3
cdr3_length: 16
j_call: TRBJ2-5
cdr3_nt: TGCGCCAGCAGCCAAGATAGGCAGGGTGGCCAAGAGACCCAGTACTTC
cdr3_aa: CASSQDRQGGQETQYF

clone_size: -
d_call: -
v_call: TRBV28
cdr3_length: 13
j_call: TRBJ2-1
cdr3_nt: TGTGCCAGCAAACAACAGGTCGGCGATGAGCAGTTCTTC
cdr3_aa: CASKQQVGDEQFF

clone_size: -
d_call: TRBD1
v_call: TRBV28
cdr3_length: 14
j_call: TRBJ1-1
cdr3_nt: TGTGCCAGCAGTGCCGGGACAGCGAACACTGAAGCTTTCTTT
cdr3_aa: CASSAGTANTEAFF

clone_size: -
d_call: -
v_call: TRBV10-3
cdr3_length: 12
j_call: TRBJ2-7
cdr3_nt: TGTGCCATCGCCGGGGGTGGGGACGAGCAGTACTTC
cdr3_aa: CAIAGGGDEQYF

clone_size: -
d_call: TRBD2
v_call: TRBV27
cdr3_length: 16
j_call: TRBJ2-7
cdr3_nt: TGTGCCAGCAGTATGATAGCGGGAGGGCTCTCCTACGAGCAGTACTTC
cdr3_aa: CASSMIAGGLSYEQYF

clone_size: once
d_call: -
v_call: TRBV6-5
cdr3_length: 15
j_call: TRBJ1-5
cdr3_nt: TGTGCCAGCAGGGCCGACGGGGGGAAAGATAGGCCCCAGCATTTT
cdr3_aa: CASRADGGKDRPQHF

clone_size: -
d_call: TRBD2
v_call: TRBV4-3
cdr3_length: 16
j_call: TRBJ2-2
cdr3_nt: TGCGCCAGCAGCCATGAAAGCGGGGGAAGAGCCGGGGAGCTGTTTTTT
cdr3_aa: CASSHESGGRAGELFF

clone_size: -
d_call: -
v_call: TRBV19
cdr3_length: 15
j_call: TRBJ2-3
cdr3_nt: TGTGCCAGTACCGCTAACGGGGTCGACACAGATACGCAGTATTTT
cdr3_aa: CASTANGVDTDTQYF

clone_size: -
d_call: -
v_call: TRBV7-8
cdr3_length: 17
j_call: TRBJ1-2
cdr3_nt: TGTGCCAGCAGCCTGACGGTTGGGCTGGAAGGGGAAGGTGGCTACACCTTC
cdr3_aa: CASSLTVGLEGEGGYTF

clone_size: -
d_call: -
v_call: TRBV6-1
cdr3_length: 14
j_call: TRBJ1-2
cdr3_nt: TGTGCCAGCAGTGATTTGGGGGGGCCCTATGGCTACACCTTC
cdr3_aa: CASSDLGGPYGYTF

clone_size: -
d_call: TRBD1
v_call: TRBV2
cdr3_length: 13
j_call: TRBJ1-2
cdr3_nt: TGTGCCAGCAGGGAGGCAGGGGGCTATGGCTACACCTTC
cdr3_aa: CASREAGGYGYTF

clone_size: -
d_call: -
v_call: TRBV5-1
cdr3_length: 14
j_call: TRBJ2-3
cdr3_nt: TGCGCCAGCAGCTTGGGGGACTCCCTAGATACGCAGTATTTT
cdr3_aa: CASSLGDSLDTQYF

clone_size: -
d_call: TRBD1
v_call: TRBV5-8
cdr3_length: 16
j_call: TRBJ2-2
cdr3_nt: TGTGCCAGCAGCCGCTGGGGCAGGGGGCCCCCCGGGGAGCTGTTTTTT
cdr3_aa: CASSRWGRGPPGELFF

clone_size: -
d_call: -
v_call: TRBV5-1
cdr3_length: 14
j_call: TRBJ1-1
cdr3_nt: TGCGCCAGCAGCCTGACAACCCCACACCCTGAAGCTTTCTTT
cdr3_aa: CASSLTTPHPEAFF

clone_size: -
d_call: -
v_call: TRBV13
cdr3_length: 16
j_call: TRBJ2-1
cdr3_nt: TGTGCCAGCAGCCTTTACCCTAATCCCTCCTACAATGAGCAGTTCTTC
cdr3_aa: CASSLYPNPSYNEQFF

clone_size: -
d_call: -
v_call: TRBV7-2
cdr3_length: 15
j_call: TRBJ1-1
cdr3_nt: TGTGCCAGCAGCTTAGTCCAGAACATGAACACTGAAGCTTTCTTT
cdr3_aa: CASSLVQNMNTEAFF

clone_size: -
d_call: TRBD2
v_call: TRBV28
cdr3_length: 16
j_call: TRBJ2-5
cdr3_nt: TGTGCCAGCAGTTTAAGACTAGCGGGGGGGCCGGAGACCCAGTACTTC
cdr3_aa: CASSLRLAGGPETQYF

clone_size: -
d_call: -
v_call: TRBV14
cdr3_length: 15
j_call: TRBJ1-4
cdr3_nt: TGTGCCAGCAGCCACCGTTCAGGGGACGGGGAAAAACTGTTTTTT
cdr3_aa: CASSHRSGDGEKLFF

clone_size: -
d_call: -
v_call: TRBV19
cdr3_length: 16
j_call: TRBJ1-1
cdr3_nt: TGTGCCAGTAGCAGCTTTTCCCACAGGATGAACACTGAAGCTTTCTTT
cdr3_aa: CASSSFSHRMNTEAFF

clone_size: -
d_call: -
v_call: TRBV7-8
cdr3_length: 13
j_call: TRBJ2-7
cdr3_nt: TGTGCCAGCAGCTACGGCACAAGGACAGAGCAGTACTTC
cdr3_aa: CASSYGTRTEQYF

clone_size: -
d_call: TRBD1
v_call: TRBV6-4
cdr3_length: 15
j_call: TRBJ1-2
cdr3_nt: TGTGCCAGCAGCCCCGGACAGGGACCATACTATGGCTACACCTTC
cdr3_aa: CASSPGQGPYYGYTF

clone_size: few
d_call: -
v_call: TRBV4-1
cdr3_length: 14
j_call: TRBJ1-4
cdr3_nt: TGCGCCAGCAGCCAAGAGACAGAAGGGTGGAAACTGTTTTTT
cdr3_aa: CASSQETEGWKLFF

clone_size: once
d_call: -
v_call: TRBV6-1
cdr3_length: 18
j_call: TRBJ1-5
cdr3_nt: TGTGCCAGCAGTGAAGTATTCTGGGAACAGGGTAGCAATCAGCCCCAGCATTTT
cdr3_aa: CASSEVFWEQGSNQPQHF

clone_size: -
d_call: TRBD2
v_call: TRBV6-4
cdr3_length: 15
j_call: TRBJ2-5
cdr3_nt: TGTGCCACCGTTCGGCGCGGGGGGGCCCGTGAGACCCAGTACTTC
cdr3_aa: CATVRRGGARETQYF

clone_size: once
d_call: TRBD1
v_call: TRBV11-2
cdr3_length: 14
j_call: TRBJ2-7
cdr3_nt: TGTGCCAGCAGCCTGACAGGGGGCTACGACGAGCAGTACTTC
cdr3_aa: CASSLTGGYDEQYF

clone_size: -
d_call: -
v_call: TRBV7-9
cdr3_length: 19
j_call: TRBJ2-1
cdr3_nt: TGTGCCAGCAGCTCCCAGGGGGCTAGCGGGACACAATCCTACAATGAGCAGTTCTTC
cdr3_aa: CASSSQGASGTQSYNEQFF

clone_size: -
d_call: -
v_call: TRBV5-4
cdr3_length: 15
j_call: TRBJ2-1
cdr3_nt: TGTGCCAGCAGCTTGGGGCTATCAGGGTACAATGAGCAGTTCTTC
cdr3_aa: CASSLGLSGYNEQFF

clone_size: -
d_call: -
v_call: TRBV4-3
cdr3_length: 15
j_call: TRBJ1-6
cdr3_nt: TGCGCCAGCAGCCAAGTTCAGGGGTTCGAATCACCCCTCCACTTT
cdr3_aa: CASSQVQGFESPLHF

clone_size: -
d_call: -
v_call: TRBV7-6
cdr3_length: 15
j_call: TRBJ2-7
cdr3_nt: TGTGCCAGCAGCTTAGGCGGGCCTCCAACCCACGAGCAGTACTTC
cdr3_aa: CASSLGGPPTHEQYF

clone_size: -
d_call: TRBD1
v_call: TRBV11-2
cdr3_length: 14
j_call: TRBJ2-7
cdr3_nt: TGTGCCAGCAGTTGGTCGGGACAGGGCTACGAGCAGTACTTC
cdr3_aa: CASSWSGQGYEQYF

clone_size: -
d_call: TRBD2
v_call: TRBV7-9
cdr3_length: 16
j_call: TRBJ2-7
cdr3_nt: TGTGCCAGCAGCTTAGAGGGCGGGAGGCCCTCCTACGAGCAGTACTTC
cdr3_aa: CASSLEGGRPSYEQYF

clone_size: once
d_call: TRBD1
v_call: TRBV11-3
cdr3_length: 16
j_call: TRBJ2-3
cdr3_nt: TGTGCCAGCAGCCCCCGGGGCGGGACAGGGACAGATACGCAGTATTTT
cdr3_aa: CASSPRGGTGTDTQYF

clone_size: -
d_call: -
v_call: TRBV3-1/TRBV3-2
cdr3_length: 12
j_call: TRBJ2-7
cdr3_nt: TGTGCCAGCAGCCAAGATATCTACGAGCAGTACTTC
cdr3_aa: CASSQDIYEQYF

clone_size: -
d_call: -
v_call: TRBV27
cdr3_length: 13
j_call: TRBJ2-3
cdr3_nt: TGTGCCAGCGGCCAGCAGGGTTTTGATACGCAGTATTTT
cdr3_aa: CASGQQGFDTQYF

clone_size: -
d_call: -
v_call: TRBV19
cdr3_length: 13
j_call: TRBJ2-5
cdr3_nt: TGTGCCAGTAGTCCCCGACTGGAAGAGACCCAGTACTTC
cdr3_aa: CASSPRLEETQYF

clone_size: -
d_call: TRBD1
v_call: TRBV23-1
cdr3_length: 17
j_call: TRBJ2-3
cdr3_nt: TGCGCCAGCAGTCAATCGGACAGGGGGTCCTACACAGATACGCAGTATTTT
cdr3_aa: CASSQSDRGSYTDTQYF

clone_size: once
d_call: -
v_call: TRBV11-2
cdr3_length: 12
j_call: TRBJ2-7
cdr3_nt: TGTGCCAGCAGCCCCGTCCCCTACGAGCAGTACTTC
cdr3_aa: CASSPVPYEQYF

clone_size: -
d_call: TRBD1
v_call: TRBV2
cdr3_length: 13
j_call: TRBJ1-4
cdr3_nt: TGTGCCAGCACCCGGGACAGCGAAGGTAAACTGTTTTTT
cdr3_aa: CASTRDSEGKLFF